The clone carrying this TCR beta chain came up once. The source of the sample is a study of shared clonotypes between healthy human individuals. Trimming left V 3 bases short and J 2 bases short, with 15 bases between. Germline V gene sequence: CDR1 SGHDT, CDR2 YYEEEE. The CDR3 covers 16 residues. Execution of the assay was at deep level. Assay: immunoSEQ multiplex PCR; the TCRdb copy retains only in-frame clones and omits some. The sample yields approximately 470,000 clones, approximately 78% seen once. The clonotype was recovered from a woman aged 40 to 49 in good health. Some clones in this sample may be carry-over from other donors' samples. The sequencing input was PBMCs. V usage is TRBV5-6 and J usage is TRBJ1-3; D gene unclear. CDR3 coding DNA: TGTGCCAGCAGCTCGAGGACCGAAGTGCCTGGAAACACCATATATTTT. Its protein product is CASSSRTEVPGNTIYF. Drawing the rest from reference TRBV5-6 and TRBJ1-3, the complete variable domain is DAGVTQSPTHLIKTRGQQVTLRCSPKSGHDTVSWYQQALGQGPQFIFQYYEEEERQRGNFPDRFSGHQFPNYSSELNVNALLLGDSALYLCASSSRTEVPGNTIYFGEGSWLTVV.